This entry lists 17 T cell receptor beta chains sequenced from one sample in a study of T cell responses to AZD1222 COVID-19 vaccine. TCRdb keeps only in-frame clones here, not all; method: immunoSEQ multiplex PCR. The table includes about 120,000 clones, roughly 89% detected once. The material was peripheral blood, obtained on day 0 of AZD1222 vaccination. Receptors were obtained from an adult in good health.

The rearrangement joins TRBV7-9 to TRBJ1-3; D unclear. This CDR3 is 13 amino acids long. Germline V lookup: CDR1 SEHNR, CDR2 FQNEAQ (reference sequence). The ends were cut back, 11 bases at V and 0 bases at J, with 11 bases in the middle. The CDR3 is CAGVSHSGNTIYF. Here the CDR3 DNA reads TGTGCCGGGGTTTCTCACTCTGGAAACACCATATATTTT.

The chain employs TRBV9 and TRBJ2-1; the match to TRBD1 covers 7 bases. J gave up 2 bases and V 4 bases, and 6 bases lay outside the gene matches. This CDR3 is 15 amino acids long. In germline, CDR1 is SGDLS, CDR2 YYNGEE. For the CDR3, the DNA is TGTGCCAGCAGCAAACGACAGGGCGCCTACAATGAGCAGTTCTTC. Protein: CASSKRQGAYNEQFF.

This clone is termed medium-sized. This chain uses TRBV2 with TRBJ1-5; D perhaps matches TRBD1 (6 bases). Germline loops: CDR1 SNHLY, CDR2 FYNNEI. With 4 bases removed from V and 7 bases from J, the gap between germline ends came to 14 bases. This CDR3 region has 14 residues. The CDR3 loop reads CASSGRTAEQPQHF. DNA for the CDR3: TGTGCCAGCAGTGGGCGGACAGCAGAACAGCCCCAGCATTTT.

V gene TRBV6-5 combines with J gene TRBJ1-1; D ambiguous. The CDR3 length is 13 residues. The germline V gene has CDR1 MNHEY and CDR2 SVGAGI. Trimming removed 7 bases from V and 1 base from J, with 10 bases in between. The CDR3 sequence: CASTEDGNTEAFF. DNA of the CDR3: TGTGCCAGCACCGAGGACGGGAACACTGAAGCTTTCTTT.

The rearrangement joins TRBV4-1 to TRBJ2-2, with 7 bases identical to TRBD1. CDR1 MGHRA and CDR2 YSYEKL come from the germline V gene. The CDR3 is made up of 16 amino acids. The V and J ends lost 2 bases and 2 bases, in that order; junction bases with no gene match: 5. The CDR3 sequence: CASSQNYRGNTGELFF. As DNA, the CDR3 is TGCGCCAGCAGCCAAAACTACAGGGGAAACACCGGGGAGCTGTTTTTT.

This chain joins TRBV7-9 and TRBJ1-4; unclear D gene. With 5 bases removed from V and 6 bases from J, the gap between germline ends came to 16 bases. The CDR3 sequence is 15 residues long. CDR1 and CDR2 from the germline V gene are SEHNR and FQNEAQ (reference sequence). The CDR3 protein is CASSSTGLRHEKLFF. The CDR3 region has the DNA TGTGCCAGCAGCAGTACCGGCCTCCGGCATGAAAAACTGTTTTTT.

The V call is TRBV21-1, the J call TRBJ2-6; the table's D call, TRBD2, was not checked against the DNA. TRBV21-1 is a documented pseudogene. This CDR3 comprises 16 residues. The DNA of the CDR3 is TGTGCCAGCCGGCGGAGGGGGGGCTCTGGGGCCAACGTCCTGACTTTC. Protein: CASRRRGGSGANVLTF.

J is TRBJ2-1 and V is TRBV5-6, with D unclear. This CDR3 comprises 15 residues. The germline gives CDR1 SGHDT, CDR2 YYEEEE. The V end was cut by 4 bases, the J end by 0 bases, with 11 bases between. The CDR3 DNA follows: TGTGCCAGCAGCGGGAATGCCAACTCCTACAATGAGCAGTTCTTC. Encoded protein: CASSGNANSYNEQFF.

This clone was counted ten times or more. Distinct nucleotide sequences in the sample also encode this CDR3. V is TRBV7-9 and J is TRBJ2-5; D uncertain. The CDR3 contains 11 residues. Germline-derived CDR1 and CDR2 are SEHNR and FQNEAQ (reference sequence). Trimming shortened V by 3 bases and J by 5 bases, and 4 bases separated the two germline ends. The CDR3 DNA sequence: TGTGCCAGCAGCTTCGGGGAGACCCAGTACTTC. Amino acids: CASSFGETQYF.

The CDR3 here is CASSIRGTYEQYF. CDR3 DNA: TGTGCCAGCAGTATCCGGGGGACCTACGAGCAGTACTTC. This rearrangement joins TRBV28 to TRBJ2-7; D possibly corresponds to TRBD2 (6 bases). Per the germline V gene, CDR1 is MDHEN and CDR2 is SYDVKM. The CDR3 loop spans 13 amino acids. With 5 bases removed from V and 2 bases from J, the gap between germline ends came to 10 bases.

This rearrangement joins TRBV5-6 to TRBJ1-3; the D is unclear. The germline V and J ends were trimmed by 0 bases and 0 bases, with 7 bases remaining between them. This CDR3 has 15 residues. Germline V gene data show CDR1 as SGHDT and CDR2 as YYEEEE. The CDR3: CASSLGQTSGNTIYF. CDR3 DNA sequence: TGTGCCAGCAGCTTGGGGCAGACCTCTGGAAACACCATATATTTT.

The chain links TRBV6-6 to TRBJ2-5; TRBD2 agrees at 12 bases. The CDR3 loop spans 14 amino acids. V lost 7 bases and J lost 3; bases outside the gene matches: 3. Germline CDR1 and CDR2: MNHNY and SVGAGI (reference sequence). CDR3 in amino acids: CASKTSGRKETQYF. The CDR3, as DNA: TGTGCCAGCAAGACTAGCGGGAGAAAAGAGACCCAGTACTTC.

The rearrangement links TRBV6-4 to TRBJ1-2, with TRBD1 as a possible D gene (5 bases). There are 14 residues in the CDR3. V gave up 2 bases and J gave up 4 bases, with 11 bases separating them. The germline gives CDR1 MRHNA, CDR2 SNTAGT. Here the CDR3 reads CASSDGQGPYGYTF. CDR3 nucleotides: TGTGCCAGCAGTGACGGGCAGGGTCCCTATGGCTACACCTTC.

This clone was found once. V gene TRBV24-1 combines with J gene TRBJ1-2; D possibly corresponds to TRBD1 (5 bases). Trimming took off 4 bases at V and 5 bases at J, with 19 bases between the two ends. The germline V gene has CDR1 KGHDR and CDR2 SFDVKD. The CDR3 spans 16 residues. The CDR3 sequence: CATSETDYGGIYGYTF. For the CDR3, the DNA is TGTGCCACCAGTGAGACCGATTATGGGGGGATATATGGCTACACCTTC.

The chain is built from TRBV11-2 and TRBJ1-2; TRBD1 aligns across 8 bases. Looked up from germline, CDR1 is SGHAT and CDR2 is FQNNGV. V shed 7 bases and J 2 bases; nucleotides not matched to a gene: 12. The CDR3 contains 16 residues. The CDR3, as DNA: TGTGCCAGCACCCTACGATCAGGGGGCTTAAACTATGGCTACACCTTC. Translating gives CASTLRSGGLNYGYTF. Supplemented by reference TRBV11-2 and TRBJ1-2, the full variable domain reads EAGVAQSPRYKIIEKRQSVAFWCNPISGHATLYWYQQILGQGPKLLIQFQNNGVVDDSQLPKDRFSAERLKGVDSTLKIQPAKLEDSAVYLCASTLRSGGLNYGYTFGSGTRLTVV.

J is TRBJ2-2 and V is TRBV10-1, with D possibly matching TRBD2 (9 bases). This CDR3 spans 17 amino acids. V was shortened by 6 bases and J by 3 bases, with 20 bases between the two germline ends. Germline assignment: CDR1 WNHNN and CDR2 SYGVQD (reference sequence). The CDR3 spells CASSPGGTSGYTGELFF. DNA of the CDR3: TGCGCCAGCAGCCCAGGGGGCACTAGCGGGTACACCGGGGAGCTGTTTTTT.

The V call is TRBV9, the J call TRBJ1-2; D not resolved. The CDR3 covers 14 residues. CDR1 and CDR2 from the germline V gene are SGDLS and YYNGEE. V was shortened by 3 bases and J by 2 bases, with 11 bases between the two germline ends. CDR3 sequence reads: CASSAAPGNYGYTF. The DNA for the CDR3 is TGTGCCAGCAGCGCGGCCCCTGGGAACTATGGCTACACCTTC.